Sequencing of this T cell receptor (beta chain) was carried out in a study of cytotoxic CD8 clonotypes in ibrutinib-treated CLL. Study-wide results and limits: Contraction or stability on treatment characterized the public clonotypes, which were uncommon.

Per the germline V gene, CDR1 is MGHRA and CDR2 is YSYEKL. This CDR3 comprises 17 residues. Trimming took off 1 base at V and 6 bases at J, with 19 bases between the two ends. Clones were sequenced by immunoSEQ multiplex PCR, and TCRdb holds only the in-frame ones, with some missing. The sample holds some 50,000 clones, about 57% seen once. With regard to this clone: Its specificity is unknown.

The receptor comes from a human donor with chronic lymphocytic leukemia. The chain uses TRBV4-1 and TRBJ1-5; D perhaps matches TRBD1 (5 bases). This sample comprised PBMCs, obtained after 24 months of ibrutinib treatment. CDR3 DNA: TGCGCCAGCAGCCAAGTCGGAGGCAGGGCCCGCGGTCAGCCCCAGCATTTT. Amino acids: CASSQVGGRARGQPQHF.